This T cell receptor beta chain is drawn from a study of cytomegalovirus exposure and HLA in healthy donors. As for the study in general: Caucasian-associated ancestry cluster membership applied to about four fifths of nearly 400 genotyped donors.

General study results and limits: The authors assumed roughly uniform sequencing depth across donors for presence/absence analyses. V segments that were indistinguishable, TRBV6-2 and TRBV6-3 among them, were omitted from analysis.

In regard to this clone: Its cognate antigen is unknown. One junction end does not reproduce the germline sequence, and a read error may be involved.

The germline gives CDR1 LGHNA, CDR2 YNFKEQ. The CDR3 is made up of 14 amino acids. The PCR ran on 60 Vbeta and 13 Jbeta primers. Some clones are missing from TCRdb's copy, which holds only in-frame ones; the method was immunoSEQ multiplex PCR. The repertoire holds some 130,000 clones, with approximately 81% as singletons. The chain joins TRBV4-2 to TRBJ2-7; D gene ambiguous. The specimen sequenced was PBMCs. This TCR came from a male donor in good health and CMV-seronegative. As DNA, the CDR3 is TGTGCCGGCAGCCCCCCGCACCAGCCGGGCGAGCAGTACTTC. This codes for CAGSPPHQPGEQYF.